A single sample is the source of the 23 T cell receptor beta chains below, sequenced in a study of identical twins. TCRdb redid the calling of the 5' RACE reads with MiXCR, one entry per CDR3 protein. The data hold about 390,000 distinct CDR3 sequences, with approximately 8.7% observed a single time. The sequenced sample consisted of naive T cells sorted from blood. The receptors come from a woman aged 45 to 65 in good health.

This clonotype was picked up a small number of times. This chain joins TRBV5-5 and TRBJ1-2; D is unresolved. The CDR3 loop spans 15 amino acids. Germline V CDR1 and CDR2: SGHKS, YYEKEE (reference sequence). The V end lost 4 bases, the J end lost 0 bases, and 13 bases lay between the germline ends. The CDR3 loop reads CASSVARLTNYGYTF. The CDR3 bases are TGTGCCAGCAGCGTAGCTAGGCTAACTAACTATGGCTACACCTTC. Together with reference TRBV5-5 and TRBJ1-2, the CDR3 gives the full variable domain: DAGVTQSPTHLIKTRGQQVTLRCSPISGHKSVSWYQQVLGQGPQFIFQYYEKEERGRGNFPDRFSARQFPNYSSELNVNALLLGDSALYLCASSVARLTNYGYTFGSGTRLTVV.

Many counts were recorded for this clonotype. The rearrangement joins TRBV5-1 to TRBJ2-2, with D perhaps TRBD2 (6 bases). CDR3 length: 15 residues. Germline lookup yields CDR1 SGHRS and CDR2 YFSETQ. Between the trimmed V and J ends, which lost 4 bases and 0 bases, there was a span of 10 bases. CDR3 loop: CASSGRQTNTGELFF. CDR3 nucleotide sequence: TGCGCCAGCAGCGGGAGGCAAACGAACACCGGGGAGCTGTTTTTT. The full variable domain, in which reference TRBV5-1 and TRBJ2-2 provide the parts outside the CDR3, is KAGVTQTPRYLIKTRGQQVTLSCSPISGHRSVSWYQQTPGQGLQFLFEYFSETQRNKGNFPGRFSGRQFSNSRSEMNVSTLELGDSALYLCASSGRQTNTGELFFGEGSRLTVL.

This chain links TRBV5-1 with TRBJ2-5; possibly TRBD1 or TRBD2 for D (5 bases each). CDR1 is SGHRS and CDR2 is YFSETQ in the germline V gene. The CDR3 is 15 amino acids. Trimming left V 0 bases short and J 2 bases short, with 11 bases between. The CDR3 coding sequence is TGCGCCAGCAGCTTGGCCGGGGCAAATCAAGAGACCCAGTACTTC. Protein product: CASSLAGANQETQYF.

This clonotype was counted only a few times. CDR3: CASSRKGPPLGTQYF. The CDR3 DNA sequence: TGTGCCAGCAGCCGAAAGGGTCCCCCCCTGGGGACCCAGTACTTC. The V call is TRBV3-1, the J call TRBJ2-5; D is undetermined. The CDR3 is made up of 15 amino acids. V was shortened by 4 bases and J by 7 bases, with 19 bases between the two germline ends. CDR1 and CDR2 from the germline V gene are LGHDT and YNNKEL (reference sequence).

This clonotype has just a few counts. The rearrangement joins TRBV12-3 or TRBV12-4 to TRBJ2-7; possible D gene TRBD2, 5 bases. There are 15 residues in the CDR3. V was trimmed by 5 bases and J by 7 bases, leaving 21 bases between them. The CDR3 DNA reads TGTGCCAGCAGTCCTCGGACCAGAGCATCGGGAGAGCAGTACTTC. Encoded protein: CASSPRTRASGEQYF.

The V and J genes are TRBV12-3 or TRBV12-4 and TRBJ1-1, with unresolved D. The CDR3 sequence is 13 residues long. Trimming took 8 bases from V and 1 from J, leaving 11 bases between them. CDR3 bases: TGTGCCAGCCCAACGGGAAAGAACACTGAAGCTTTCTTT. Its protein product is CASPTGKNTEAFF.

The V call is TRBV11-2, the J call TRBJ2-5; the D gene is possibly TRBD1 (5 bases). The CDR3 consists of 16 residues. The V gene lost 3 bases and the J gene lost 2 bases, with 16 bases spanning the gap. Germline V gives CDR1 SGHAT, CDR2 FQNNGV. The CDR3 spells CASSFDPGPRQETQYF. For the CDR3, the DNA is TGTGCCAGCAGCTTCGATCCAGGGCCAAGGCAAGAGACCCAGTACTTC.

This clonotype was detected only a few times. The V and J genes are TRBV7-6 and TRBJ2-3; a weak D match, TRBD2 (6 bases). The V end lost 5 bases, the J end lost 2 bases, and 17 bases lay between the germline ends. Germline lookup yields CDR1 SGHVS and CDR2 FNYEAQ. The CDR3 is made up of 16 amino acids. CDR3 loop: CASSPTSGALTDTQYF. CDR3 DNA sequence: TGTGCCAGCAGCCCGACGTCGGGAGCTCTCACAGATACGCAGTATTTT. Full variable domain (outside the CDR3, taken from reference TRBV7-6 and TRBJ2-3): GAGVSQSPRYKVTKRGQDVALRCDPISGHVSLYWYRQALGQGPEFLTYFNYEAQQDKSGLPNDRFSAERPEGSISTLTIQRTEQRDSAMYRCASSPTSGALTDTQYFGPGTRLTVL.

This clonotype has more than one count but fewer than ten. The chain combines TRBV3-1 with TRBJ1-5; D is possibly TRBD1 (6 bases). From germline, CDR1 is LGHDT and CDR2 YNNKEL (reference sequence). The CDR3 covers 14 residues. The V and J ends lost 0 bases and 7 bases respectively, with 10 bases between them. Here the CDR3 reads CASSQDAGVQPQHF. The CDR3 coding sequence is TGTGCCAGCAGCCAAGACGCAGGGGTCCAGCCCCAGCATTTT.

This clonotype occurred many times. The J gene is TRBJ2-7, the V gene TRBV11-2; TRBD2 might be the D (6 bases). CDR1 is SGHAT, CDR2 FQNNGV, per germline. The CDR3 totals 14 residues. V lost 7 bases and J 6 bases, leaving 19 bases between the germline ends. The CDR3 here is CASTWDFGSGEQYF. As DNA, the CDR3 is TGTGCCAGCACCTGGGACTTCGGCTCGGGCGAGCAGTACTTC. Together with reference TRBV11-2 and TRBJ2-7, the CDR3 gives the full variable domain: EAGVAQSPRYKIIEKRQSVAFWCNPISGHATLYWYQQILGQGPKLLIQFQNNGVVDDSQLPKDRFSAERLKGVDSTLKIQPAKLEDSAVYLCASTWDFGSGEQYFGPGTRLTVT.

The chain uses TRBV29-1 and TRBJ2-5; D is uncertain. The CDR3 extends over 13 amino acids. The V and J ends lost 7 bases and 2 bases respectively, with 14 bases between them. Germline V gives CDR1 SQVTM, CDR2 ANQGSEA. CDR3 nucleotides: TGCAGCGAACAACGGGTCATTCAAGAGACCCAGTACTTC. This translates into CSEQRVIQETQYF. Supplemented by reference TRBV29-1 and TRBJ2-5, the full variable domain reads SAVISQKPSRDICQRGTSLTIQCQVDSQVTMMFWYRQQPGQSLTLIATANQGSEATYESGFVIDKFPISRPNLTFSTLTVSNMSPEDSSIYLCSEQRVIQETQYFGPGTRLLVL.

This clonotype was observed a handful of times. V gene TRBV5-6 combines with J gene TRBJ1-1; TRBD1 is a possible D gene (5 bases). From germline, CDR1 is SGHDT and CDR2 YYEEEE. CDR3 size: 15 residues. Trimming removed 2 bases from V and 3 bases from J, with 14 bases in between. As DNA, the CDR3 is TGTGCCAGCAGCTTCGGGGGTGATAGGGACACTGAAGCTTTCTTT. Protein sequence: CASSFGGDRDTEAFF.

This clonotype was seen many times. The V and J genes are TRBV4-1 and TRBJ2-3, with 10 bases lining up with TRBD2. The CDR3 contains 19 residues. V dropped 0 bases and J dropped 3; count of bases not matched to a gene: 12. Germline CDR1 and CDR2: MGHRA and YSYEKL. CDR3 in amino acids: CASSQEIQLAGSGTDTQYF. CDR3 in DNA: TGCGCCAGCAGCCAAGAAATCCAACTAGCGGGAAGTGGGACAGATACGCAGTATTTT.

This clonotype was found a few times. The V call is TRBV20-1, the J call TRBJ2-2; tentative D call: TRBD2 (5 bases). The CDR3 is 13 amino acids. The germline CDR1 and CDR2 sequences are DFQATT and SNEGSKA (reference sequence). The ends were cut back, 0 bases at V and 7 bases at J, with 9 bases in the middle. The chain's CDR3 is CSARETRGGELFF. For the CDR3, the DNA is TGCAGTGCTAGAGAAACTCGGGGCGGGGAGCTGTTTTTT.

The chain links TRBV6-1 to TRBJ2-2, with 9 bases lining up with TRBD1. In germline, CDR1 is MNHNS, CDR2 SASEGT. With 1 base clipped from V and 5 bases from J, the junction kept 2 bases outside the gene matches. The CDR3 runs to 15 residues. CDR3: CASSEVQGATGELFF. The CDR3 DNA reads TGTGCCAGCAGTGAAGTACAGGGGGCTACCGGGGAGCTGTTTTTT.

This clonotype was counted a few times. The rearrangement joins TRBV12-3 or TRBV12-4 to TRBJ1-2, with D uncertain. The CDR3 loop spans 12 amino acids. V lost 6 bases and J lost 5, with 10 bases in between. This CDR3 is CASSPTQYGYTF. The CDR3 DNA sequence: TGTGCCAGCAGCCCCACACAGTATGGCTACACCTTC.

CDR3 in DNA: TGTGCCAGCACCTCCTACGGGTCAGGCTATGGCTACACCTTC. This sequence encodes CASTSYGSGYGYTF. This chain connects TRBV6-5 to TRBJ1-2; no definite D call. V was cut by 7 bases and J by 4 bases, with 16 bases left in between. Germline CDR1 and CDR2: MNHEY and SVGAGI. The CDR3 sequence is 14 residues long.

This clonotype was picked up one time. The CDR3 DNA is TGTGCCAGCAGCTTAGGGTTCGGCCCAGGGGAGCAGTTCTTC. It specifies CASSLGFGPGEQFF. The chain employs TRBV7-3 and TRBJ2-1, with D perhaps TRBD1 (5 bases). In germline, CDR1 is SGHTA, CDR2 FQGTGA. This CDR3 region has 14 residues. The V end lost 2 bases, the J end lost 10 bases, and 15 bases lay between the germline ends.

This clonotype has at least ten counts. This chain uses TRBV10-3 with TRBJ2-3; 10 positions agree with TRBD1. This CDR3 is built from 14 residues. After removal of 10 bases from V and 0 bases from J, the junction contained 4 bases not matched to a gene. The germline V gene encodes CDR1 ENHRY and CDR2 SYGVKD. For the CDR3, the DNA is TGTGCCACCTGGGACAGGGGAAGCACAGATACGCAGTATTTT. Protein sequence: CATWDRGSTDTQYF.

This clonotype was found a few times. The V and J genes are TRBV5-1 and TRBJ2-5; weak D call: TRBD2 (5 bases). The CDR3 extends over 12 amino acids. The germline CDR1 and CDR2 sequences are SGHRS and YFSETQ. V lost 2 bases to trimming and J lost 7 bases, with 9 bases between them. CDR3 bases: TGCGCCAGCAGCTTCGGTGGAGGGACCCAGTACTTC. Protein: CASSFGGGTQYF. Using reference TRBV5-1 and TRBJ2-5 for the parts outside the CDR3, the full variable domain is KAGVTQTPRYLIKTRGQQVTLSCSPISGHRSVSWYQQTPGQGLQFLFEYFSETQRNKGNFPGRFSGRQFSNSRSEMNVSTLELGDSALYLCASSFGGGTQYFGPGTRLLVL.

The chain combines TRBV27 with TRBJ2-3; TRBD2 matches 7 bases. This CDR3 contains 17 residues. The V segment lost 7 bases and the J segment 2 bases; nucleotides outside the gene matches: 15. Per the germline V gene, CDR1 is MNHEY and CDR2 is SMNVEV (reference sequence). CDR3 coding DNA: TGTGCCAGCACCCAACGGGCGGGACTACCCTTCACAGATACGCAGTATTTT. Its protein is CASTQRAGLPFTDTQYF.

This clonotype was seen a few times. This chain uses TRBV5-5 with TRBJ1-2; perhaps TRBD1 as D (6 bases). The CDR3 consists of 14 residues. V was trimmed by 2 bases and J by 4 bases, leaving 12 bases between them. Per germline, CDR1 SGHKS and CDR2 YYEKEE (reference sequence). The CDR3 DNA sequence: TGTGCCAGCAGCTTCATCAGGGGTTCCTATGGCTACACCTTC. It yields the protein CASSFIRGSYGYTF.

This clonotype was seen repeatedly, ten times or more. This chain joins TRBV3-1 and TRBJ2-1, with D possibly being TRBD1 or TRBD2 (7 bases each). Germline loops: CDR1 LGHDT, CDR2 YNNKEL (reference sequence). CDR3 size: 14 residues. V was clipped by 4 bases and J by 16 bases, with 23 bases between them. CDR3 DNA sequence: TGTGCCAGCAGCCCTACTCGAAGAGCGGGACAGATATTCTTC. Amino acids: CASSPTRRAGQIFF.